One sample yielded the 3 T cell receptor beta chains listed below, sequenced in a study of blood T cells in healthy people across ages (dated by TCRdb to the mid-2010s). The library came from 5' RACE. Data came from an Illumina HiSeq 2500. A second PCR of about 7 to 12 cycles was run with a J-beta primer mix and a sample-barcoded 5' primer. TCRdb redid the processing of the public reads, applying fastp at Q25 and MiXCR, and retained in-frame beta chains. Every distinct CDR3 protein forms one entry, paired with its most common genes and DNA. In this sample the table shows around 900,000 distinct CDR3 sequences, about 30% of which occur a single time. The ten largest clones capture roughly 17% of the sample. Sequenced input: blood. These receptors all stem from a woman at least 80 years old in good health.

In regard to this clonotype: With a much larger clone just one base away, this may be a read error. The chain combines TRBV18 with TRBJ2-1; the match to TRBD2 covers 11 bases. The end of the DNA is better explained by TRBJ2-7, so the J call may be wrong. Germline V gene lookup returns CDR1 KGHSH and CDR2 LQKENI. This CDR3 is built from 15 residues. CDR3: CASSYSGGARNEQYF. CDR3 nucleotide sequence: TGTGCCAGCTCATATAGCGGGGGGGCACGCAATGAGCAGTACTTC.

About this clonotype itself: This may be a read error, as it is one base from a much larger clone. This chain joins TRBV7-2 and TRBJ2-6, with TRBD1 identical over 9 bases. The germline CDR1 and CDR2 sequences are SGHTA and FQGNSA. The CDR3 runs to 18 residues. The CDR3 region is CAGSSGQGYVLGANVLTF. In nucleotides, the CDR3 is TGTGCCGGCAGCTCGGGACAGGGATACGTTCTGGGGGCCAACGTCCTGACTTTC.

This chain links TRBV29-1 with TRBJ1-2; TRBD1 matches 9 bases. CDR1 is SQVTM, CDR2 ANQGSEA, per germline. This CDR3 region has 12 residues. The trim removed 7 bases at V and 8 bases at J, leaving 8 bases unmatched. CDR3 nucleotides: TGCAGCGCCGGACAGGGGTTTGAGGGCTACACCTTC. The encoded protein is CSAGQGFEGYTF.